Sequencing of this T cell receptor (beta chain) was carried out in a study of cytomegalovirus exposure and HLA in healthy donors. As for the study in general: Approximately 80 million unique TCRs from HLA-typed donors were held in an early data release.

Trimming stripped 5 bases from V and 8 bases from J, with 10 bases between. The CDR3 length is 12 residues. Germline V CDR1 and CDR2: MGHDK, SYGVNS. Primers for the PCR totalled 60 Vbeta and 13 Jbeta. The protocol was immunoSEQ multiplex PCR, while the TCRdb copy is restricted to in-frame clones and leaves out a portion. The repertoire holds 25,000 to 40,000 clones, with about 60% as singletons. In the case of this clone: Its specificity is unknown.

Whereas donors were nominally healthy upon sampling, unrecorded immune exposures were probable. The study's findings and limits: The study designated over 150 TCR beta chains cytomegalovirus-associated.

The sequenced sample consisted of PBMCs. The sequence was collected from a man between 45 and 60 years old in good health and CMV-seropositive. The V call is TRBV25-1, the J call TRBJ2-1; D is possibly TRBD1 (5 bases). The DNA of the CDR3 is TGTGCCAGCAGTTGGGTAGGGGATGAGCAGTTCTTC. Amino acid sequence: CASSWVGDEQFF.